The entry below gives a single TCR beta chain sequence along with its context. What it binds is unknown. This record comes from a study of T cells in Graves' hyperthyroidism and ophthalmopathy. Study outcomes and limitations: By a 13 V-J model, ophthalmopathy was set apart from stable hyperthyroidism. Blood held most thyroid clonotypes expanded above 0.001 frequency. Median prediction lead before ophthalmopathy onset was 6.5 months with the model.

Amplification of TCR beta CDR3 regions was performed using RNA transcripts as template. Using the HTBI primer set, a first-round RT-PCR was run on the TCR CDR3. TCRdb itself ran the multiplex PCR reads through MiXCR, one entry per CDR3 protein. The data contain about 400,000 distinct CDR3 sequences, about 16% of them seen just once; the ten biggest clones take up less than 35%. Every diagnosis used clinical symptoms, serum thyroxine and TRAb, thyroid ultrasound and orbital computed tomography. The source material was blood. The source of this sequence is a woman in her thirties with Graves' hyperthyroidism.

The CDR3 loop reads CSVPRGGETQYF. Written as DNA, the CDR3 is TGCAGCGTCCCCAGGGGCGGAGAGACCCAGTACTTC. The J gene is TRBJ2-5, the V gene TRBV29-1, with TRBD1 as a possible D gene (6 bases). Trimming cost V 6 bases and J 4 bases, with 12 bases left between them. Germline CDR1 is SQVTM and CDR2 is ANQGSEA. The CDR3 runs to 12 residues.